Listed here are 13 T cell receptor beta chains from one sample, sequenced in a study of regulatory T cells in long-lasting Graves disease. The sample's time point: persistent/refractory GD, antithyroid drugs over 5 years with positive TRAb. PBMC RNA served as the TCR library source. Arm-PCR of CDR3 regions and iRepertoire HTBI primers were used to build TCR beta libraries. TCRdb re-called the multiplex PCR reads through MiXCR, storing one row per CDR3 protein. Of some 370,000 distinct CDR3 sequences listed, roughly 20% are singletons. The sequenced sample was peripheral blood mononuclear cells (PBMCs), obtained when the disease was refractory, from a patient treated with antithyroid drugs. The receptors shown here come from a middle-aged woman with Graves disease.

Regarding this clonotype: Possible read error: a much larger clone is one base away. The gene calls are TRBV2 and TRBJ2-5; D could derive from TRBD1 or TRBD2 (5 bases each). V dropped 3 bases and J dropped 5 bases, with 13 bases sitting between them. The CDR3 contains 14 residues. Germline V lookup: CDR1 SNHLY, CDR2 FYNNEI. The CDR3 bases are TGTGCCAGCAGTGATAGAGGGGTATCGGAGACCCAGTACTTC. Amino acid sequence: CASSDRGVSETQYF.

This clonotype was found many times. The CDR3 protein is CASRGGIGPQFYGYTF. The CDR3 DNA reads as TGTGCCAGCAGGGGGGGGATAGGGCCACAATTCTATGGCTACACCTTC. This sequence joins TRBV28 and TRBJ1-2, with a possible D match to TRBD1 (5 bases). Trimming left V 6 bases short and J 4 bases short, with 21 bases between. Germline V gene sequence: CDR1 MDHEN, CDR2 SYDVKM. This CDR3 is 16 amino acids long.

The J gene is TRBJ2-1, the V gene TRBV28; tentative D call: TRBD1 (5 bases). The CDR3 is 12 amino acids. Germline lookup yields CDR1 MDHEN and CDR2 SYDVKM. The V end was cut by 5 bases, the J end by 8 bases, with 10 bases between. The CDR3 coding sequence is TGTGCCAGCAGTGGGGCAGGGTATGAGCAGTTCTTC. Protein: CASSGAGYEQFF.

This clonotype was recorded a few times. The chain has TRBV13 and TRBJ2-7, with TRBD2 matching 7 bases. CDR3 length: 13 amino acids. CDR1 PRHDT and CDR2 FYEKMQ come from the germline V gene (reference sequence). V was clipped by 8 bases and J by 5 bases; unmatched bases: 9. The CDR3 region has the DNA TGTGCCAGCGCCCTCGGGGGGAGCAACGAGCAGTACTTC. It yields the protein CASALGGSNEQYF.

At least ten counts were recorded for this clonotype. This chain links TRBV19 with TRBJ2-7; a weak D match, TRBD1 (6 bases). Germline loops: CDR1 LNHDA, CDR2 SQIVND (reference sequence). V was cut by 5 bases and J by 2 bases, with 10 bases left in between. The CDR3 spans 13 residues. The DNA of the CDR3 is TGTGCCAGTAGTGGAGGACAGACCTACGAGCAGTACTTC. The encoded protein is CASSGGQTYEQYF.

This chain uses TRBV10-3 with TRBJ2-7, with 9 bases aligning to TRBD1. The CDR3 contains 15 residues. The V gene end was trimmed by 3 bases and the J gene end by 0 bases; junction bases not matched to a gene: 3. In germline, CDR1 is ENHRY, CDR2 SYGVKD. The CDR3 nucleotides are TGTGCCATCAGTGAAGGACAGGGGAGCTCCTACGAGCAGTACTTC. Its protein product is CAISEGQGSSYEQYF.

This chain connects TRBV7-8 to TRBJ1-5; the D is unclear. V lost 2 bases to trimming and J lost 6 bases, with 8 bases between them. CDR1 is SGHVS and CDR2 is FQNEAQ in the germline V gene. The CDR3 runs to 13 residues. The CDR3 region is CASSLLGTQPQHF. DNA of the CDR3: TGTGCCAGCAGCTTATTGGGAACTCAGCCCCAGCATTTT.

This clonotype was observed a handful of times. The chain joins TRBV6-2 or TRBV6-3 to TRBJ2-7; 11 positions agree with TRBD2. Trimming removed 6 bases from V and 6 bases from J; junction bases left unmatched: 13. CDR1 and CDR2 (germline): MNHEY, SVGEGT. There are 16 residues in the CDR3. The DNA for the CDR3 is TGTGCCAGCAGCCTCGGGACTAGCGGAATGCGGAGCGAGCAGTACTTC. Encoded protein: CASSLGTSGMRSEQYF.

The sample holds a few counts of this clonotype. The chain joins TRBV15 to TRBJ2-7; no clear D gene. The CDR3 has 14 residues. CDR1 is LNHNV and CDR2 is YYDKDF in the germline V gene (reference sequence). Trimming took off 1 base at V and 10 bases at J, with 17 bases between the two ends. In nucleotides, the CDR3 is TGTGCCACCAGCAGAGTTGCCAGCGATTTCAAACAGTACTTC. Its translation is CATSRVASDFKQYF.

This clonotype has at least ten counts. V usage is TRBV28 and J usage is TRBJ2-5; 8 nucleotides align to TRBD1. The junction had 2 bases not matched to a gene; V was cut back by 1 base and J by 4 bases. This CDR3 contains 14 residues. Germline values: CDR1 MDHEN, CDR2 SYDVKM. The DNA of the CDR3 is TGTGCCAGCAGTTTATACAGGGGGGCAGAGACCCAGTACTTC. It yields the protein CASSLYRGAETQYF.

This clonotype has a handful of counts. This chain's CDR3 is CSAMSPRGSGYEQYF. Written as DNA, the CDR3 is TGCAGCGCTATGTCTCCCAGGGGGAGTGGCTACGAGCAGTACTTC. V is TRBV29-1 and J is TRBJ2-7; 7 nucleotides match TRBD1. The CDR3 is 15 residues long. Germline lookup yields CDR1 SQVTM and CDR2 ANQGSEA. V lost 7 bases to trimming and J lost 3 bases; unmatched junction nucleotides: 15.

In its sample, this clonotype was seen many times. CDR3 loop: CSAVQGSGRGGETQYF. The CDR3 nucleotides read TGCAGTGCAGTCCAGGGGAGCGGGAGAGGAGGAGAGACCCAGTACTTC. The chain carries TRBV20-1 and TRBJ2-5; 8 nucleotides agree with TRBD2. V lost 6 bases, J lost 4 bases, and 16 bases stayed unmatched. Germline lookup yields CDR1 DFQATT and CDR2 SNEGSKA (reference sequence). This CDR3 has 16 residues.

This clonotype was picked up a small number of times. This sequence joins TRBV30 and TRBJ2-4; 10 bases fit TRBD2. The V gene's germline CDR1 is GTSNPN and CDR2 SVGIG (reference sequence). The J segment lost 0 bases and the V segment lost 1 base, leaving 0 bases of the junction unmatched. The CDR3 totals 15 residues. CDR3 amino acids: CAWSGLAGAKNIQYF. The CDR3 coding sequence is TGTGCCTGGAGTGGACTAGCGGGAGCCAAAAACATTCAGTACTTC.